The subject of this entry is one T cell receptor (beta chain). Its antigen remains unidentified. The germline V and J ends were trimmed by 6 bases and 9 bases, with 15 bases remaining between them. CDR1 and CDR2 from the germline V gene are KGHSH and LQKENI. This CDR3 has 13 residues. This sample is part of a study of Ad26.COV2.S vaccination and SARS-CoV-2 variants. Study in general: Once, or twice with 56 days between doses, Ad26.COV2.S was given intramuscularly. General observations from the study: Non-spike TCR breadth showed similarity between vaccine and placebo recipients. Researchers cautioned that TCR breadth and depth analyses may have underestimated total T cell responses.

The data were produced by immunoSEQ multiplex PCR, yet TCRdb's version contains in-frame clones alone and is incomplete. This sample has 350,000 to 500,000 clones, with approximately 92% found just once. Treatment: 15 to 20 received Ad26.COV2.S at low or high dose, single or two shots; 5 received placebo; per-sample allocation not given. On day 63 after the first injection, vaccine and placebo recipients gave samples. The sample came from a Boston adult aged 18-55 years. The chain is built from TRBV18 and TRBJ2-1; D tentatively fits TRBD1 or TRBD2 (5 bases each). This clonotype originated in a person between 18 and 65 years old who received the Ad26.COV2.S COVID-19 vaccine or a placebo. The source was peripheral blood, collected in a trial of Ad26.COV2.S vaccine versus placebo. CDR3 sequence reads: CASSRRDRSEQFF. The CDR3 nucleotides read TGTGCCAGCTCGCGCCGGGACCGTAGTGAGCAGTTCTTC.